This T cell receptor beta chain was captured in a study of cytomegalovirus exposure and HLA in healthy donors. CDR3 length: 15 amino acids. Looked up from germline, CDR1 is MNHNS and CDR2 is SASEGT. Trimming left V 2 bases short and J 3 bases short, with 10 bases between. It was with 60 Vbeta and 13 Jbeta primers that the PCR ran. Some clones are missing from TCRdb's copy, which holds only in-frame ones; the method was immunoSEQ multiplex PCR. The data contain 60,000 to 75,000 clones, approximately 83% of them singletons. In regard to this clone: What it binds is not known.

Study-wide points: V segments that were indistinguishable, TRBV6-2 and TRBV6-3 among them, were omitted from analysis.

The chain couples TRBV6-1 to TRBJ1-4; tentative D call: TRBD1 (5 bases). The sequence derives from a female donor in good health and CMV-seronegative. Sequences were obtained from PBMCs. The chain's CDR3 is CASSEQGAPNEKLFF. The CDR3 DNA reads TGTGCCAGCAGTGAACAAGGGGCTCCTAATGAAAAACTGTTTTTT.